This paragraph reports one TCR beta chain. This receptor's antigen is unknown. Per-base qualities were not stored, and no clone one base away is much larger. TCRbeta CDR3 regions were amplified from genomic DNA using the immunoSEQ Assay, a bias-controlled multiplex PCR. As for the original processing: Within the assay, amplification of reference gene primers was used to estimate how many nucleated cells each sample contained. Sequence reads were collapsed and filtered to measure the absolute abundance of every unique TCRbeta CDR3 rearrangement. Productive Simpson clonality was computed per sample as the square root of Simpson's diversity index over productive rearrangements. TCRdb retrieved this table from immuneACCESS and kept in-frame rearrangements only. Not all clones are present; in checked studies, unresolved V genes account for under half, and no reason is known for the remainder. D and trimming come from the DNA, and the V and J calls and clone size come from that table. In all, the sample holds 75,000 to 100,000 clones, and just under 90% of those were seen once. The top ten clones comprise 15% of the sample.

V is cut back by 0 bases and J by 0 bases, with 6 bases in the junction unmatched. Looking up the germline V gene yields CDR1 SGDLS and CDR2 YYNGEE. The CDR3 runs 17 amino acids, cysteine and phenylalanine included. Only CDR3 DNA is held: 51 bases, read in frame from base 1. The data belong to a study of blood T cell repertoires in COVID-19 (dated by TCRdb to the early 2020s). About the study as a whole: The collaborator samples originated in the United States, Italy and Spain and spanned the acute and convalescent phases of COVID-19. A freely available public database, intended as a resource for researchers studying the immune response to SARS-CoV-2, is where the repertoires were released. Sample metadata almost always included a de-identified subject ID, COVID-19 status, age in years and sex. HLA class I and class II types, where available, came from metadata supplied by the sample provider rather than from assay-based typing. The prospective study material was composed of cDNA or gDNA derived from T cells, B-cell-depleted T cells, or PBMCs. Samples were obtained from the ongoing ImmuneRACE study (first 160 participants) and from over 1,000 subjects provided by 6 global collaborators. Deeply sampled blood TCRbeta repertoires from subjects exposed to, actively infected with, or recovered from COVID-19 were included in the dataset.

The collaborating institutions used their own protocols to collect whole blood in K2EDTA tubes. Collaborator samples were shipped for TCRbeta analysis as frozen whole blood, isolated PBMCs, or DNA extracted from either sample type. Paper-wide results and their limitations: How much clinical and demographic metadata was included differed by source and by participant, and the metadata was provided uncurated.

The sequenced sample was peripheral blood. This chain is built from TRBV9 and TRBJ1-2; 9 junctional bases match TRBD1. The receptor comes from a human donor in a cohort sampled during active COVID-19. The CDR3 protein sequence reads: CASSVAGQGYSNYGYTF. Read as DNA, the sequence is TGTGCCAGCAGCGTAGCGGGACAGGGTTATTCTAACTATGGCTACACCTTC.